This is a list of T cell receptor beta chains from one sample in a study of vaccination effects on CD4 cells after COVID-19. Libraries were prepared by immunoSEQ multiplex PCR; TCRdb keeps only in-frame clonotypes and omits some of them. This sample yields about 22,000 clones, of which 65% to 85% are seen a single time; 10% to 15% belongs to the top ten. For these receptors, no antigen is known. The sequences come from CD4+ T cells from PBMCs cultured with HCoV-229E spike peptides, collected before COVID-19 vaccination. The source of these receptors is a human donor who received a COVID-19 vaccine. Both conserved end residues are part of each CDR3. A D gene is named only where the DNA matches it firmly.

V gene	CDR3 length	D gene	J gene	CDR3 protein
TRBV3-1/TRBV3-2	16	-	TRBJ2-2	CASSLATGVGTGELFF
TRBV5-1	14	-	TRBJ2-7	CASSRGDSTYEQYF
TRBV6-6	12	-	TRBJ1-2	CASSPNPYGYTF
TRBV7-9	14	TRBD1	TRBJ1-6	CASKGTGEESPLHF
TRBV5-6	17	TRBD2	TRBJ2-2	CASSLTSGGGNTGELFF
TRBV10-3	17	TRBD2	TRBJ2-7	CAISETGTSGLSYEQYF
TRBV7-9	14	TRBD2	TRBJ2-7	CASSLSLAGDEQYF
TRBV5-1	14	-	TRBJ1-1	CASSSLDKNTEAFF
TRBV10-1	20	TRBD1	TRBJ2-5	CASSRNLFPGQGINQETQYF
TRBV5-1	14	-	TRBJ2-5	CASSLAPPQETQYF
TRBV6-5	16	-	TRBJ1-3	CASSYSSGDLGNTIYF
TRBV7-2	22	TRBD1	TRBJ1-1	CASSLASGQGGNRAVLNTEAFF
TRBV29-1	15	TRBD2	TRBJ2-1	CSVVRLAGFYNEQFF
TRBV5-1	13	TRBD2	TRBJ2-7	CASGAAGGYEQYF
TRBV3-1/TRBV3-2	15	TRBD1	TRBJ2-7	CASSHSGTGFYEQYF
TRBV18	13	-	TRBJ1-1	CASSPRGGDGAFF
TRBV11-3	12	-	TRBJ2-3	CASSKGPDTQYF
TRBV6-6	18	-	TRBJ2-6	CASSLTPIVGSGANVLTF